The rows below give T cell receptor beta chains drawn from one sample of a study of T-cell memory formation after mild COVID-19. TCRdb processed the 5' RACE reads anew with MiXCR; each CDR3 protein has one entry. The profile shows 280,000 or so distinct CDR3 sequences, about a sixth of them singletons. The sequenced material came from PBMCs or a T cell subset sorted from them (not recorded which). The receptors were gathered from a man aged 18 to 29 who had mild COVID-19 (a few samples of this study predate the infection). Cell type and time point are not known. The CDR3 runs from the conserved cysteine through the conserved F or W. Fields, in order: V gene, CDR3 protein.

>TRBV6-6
CASSFPGANIQYF
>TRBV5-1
CASSFGSGKTQYF
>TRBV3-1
CASSLRYSNQPQHF
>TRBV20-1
CSAMGTWADTQYF
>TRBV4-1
CASSQESGRGVGGYTF
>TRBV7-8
CASSLASGTGSVTEAFF
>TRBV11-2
CASSLRGAVTGELFF
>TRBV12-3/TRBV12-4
CASGPGRSYGYTF
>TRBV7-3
CASSTSKGTENQPQHF
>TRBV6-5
CASSFFGTGSNEQFF
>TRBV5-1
CASSYRGRGTDTQYF
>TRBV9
CASSVGPGLATDTQYF
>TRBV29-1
CSVGGARGRPNYGYTF
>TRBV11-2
CASVNGQGNGYTF
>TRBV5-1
CASSRGGNEQFF
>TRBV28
CASTLGGKETQYF
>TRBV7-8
CASSWRDFGRQVKNEQFF
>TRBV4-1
CASSQVWPTTRSRVNQPQHF
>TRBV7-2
CASSFAGGGTDTQYF
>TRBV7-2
CASSSGAQETQYF
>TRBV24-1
CATSDGRGRETQYF
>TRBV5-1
CASSATGFANYGYTF
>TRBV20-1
CSASSGVSYEQYF
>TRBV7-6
CASTNRDRGYGYTF
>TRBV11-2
CASSLGGTGGLSGELFF